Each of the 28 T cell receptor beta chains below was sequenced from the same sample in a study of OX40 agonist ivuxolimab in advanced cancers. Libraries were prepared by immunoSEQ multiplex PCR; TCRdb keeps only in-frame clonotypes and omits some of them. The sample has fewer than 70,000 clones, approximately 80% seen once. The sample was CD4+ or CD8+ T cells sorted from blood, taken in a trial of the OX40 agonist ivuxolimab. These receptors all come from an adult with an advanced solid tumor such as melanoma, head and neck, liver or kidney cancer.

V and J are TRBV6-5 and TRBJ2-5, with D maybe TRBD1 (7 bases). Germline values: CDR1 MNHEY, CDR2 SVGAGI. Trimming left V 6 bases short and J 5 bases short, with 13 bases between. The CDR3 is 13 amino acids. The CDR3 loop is CASRRTGGETQYF. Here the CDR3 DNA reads TGTGCCAGCAGACGGACAGGAGGGGAGACCCAGTACTTC.

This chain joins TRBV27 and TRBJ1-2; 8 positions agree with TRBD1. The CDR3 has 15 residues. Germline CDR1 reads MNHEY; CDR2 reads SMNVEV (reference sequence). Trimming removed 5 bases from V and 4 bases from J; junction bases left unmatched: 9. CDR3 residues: CASSPRDRPTYGYTF. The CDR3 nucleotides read TGTGCCAGCAGTCCCCGGGACAGGCCAACCTATGGCTACACCTTC.

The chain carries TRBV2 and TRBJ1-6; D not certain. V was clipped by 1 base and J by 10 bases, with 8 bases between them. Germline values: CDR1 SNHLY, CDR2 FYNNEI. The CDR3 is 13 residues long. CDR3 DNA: TGTGCCAGCAGTGAAGTGTGGGCATCACCCCTCCACTTT. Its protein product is CASSEVWASPLHF. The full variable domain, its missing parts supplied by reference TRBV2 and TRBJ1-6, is EPEVTQTPSHQVTQMGQEVILRCVPISNHLYFYWYRQILGQKVEFLVSFYNNEISEKSEIFDDQFSVERPDGSNFTLKIRSTKLEDSAMYFCASSEVWASPLHFGNGTRLTVT.

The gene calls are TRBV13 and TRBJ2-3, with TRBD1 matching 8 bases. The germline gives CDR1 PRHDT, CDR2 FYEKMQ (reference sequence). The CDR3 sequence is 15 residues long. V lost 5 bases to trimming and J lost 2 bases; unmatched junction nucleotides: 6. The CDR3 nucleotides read TGTGCCAGCAGCCAAGGGACAGGAAACACAGATACGCAGTATTTT. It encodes CASSQGTGNTDTQYF.

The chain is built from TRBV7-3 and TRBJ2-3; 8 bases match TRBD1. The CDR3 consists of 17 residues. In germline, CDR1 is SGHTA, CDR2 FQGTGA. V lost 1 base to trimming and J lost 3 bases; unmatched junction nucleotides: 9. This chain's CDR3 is CASSLIAGGAGTDTQYF. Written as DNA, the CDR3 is TGTGCCAGCAGCTTAATTGCAGGGGGCGCGGGGACAGATACGCAGTATTTT.

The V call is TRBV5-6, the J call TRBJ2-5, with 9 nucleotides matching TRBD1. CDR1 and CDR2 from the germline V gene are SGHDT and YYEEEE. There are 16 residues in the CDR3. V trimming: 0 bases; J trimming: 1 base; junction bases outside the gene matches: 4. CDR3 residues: CASSLAGQGIQETQYF. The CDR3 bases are TGTGCCAGCAGCTTGGCGGGACAGGGTATCCAAGAGACCCAGTACTTC. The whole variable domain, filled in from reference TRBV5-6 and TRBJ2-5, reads DAGVTQSPTHLIKTRGQQVTLRCSPKSGHDTVSWYQQALGQGPQFIFQYYEEEERQRGNFPDRFSGHQFPNYSSELNVNALLLGDSALYLCASSLAGQGIQETQYFGPGTRLLVL.

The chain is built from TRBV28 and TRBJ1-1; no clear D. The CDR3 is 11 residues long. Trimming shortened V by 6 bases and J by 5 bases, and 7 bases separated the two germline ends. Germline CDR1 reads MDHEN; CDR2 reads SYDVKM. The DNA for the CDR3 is TGTGCCAGCAGGACAAGTACTGAAGCTTTCTTT. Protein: CASRTSTEAFF.

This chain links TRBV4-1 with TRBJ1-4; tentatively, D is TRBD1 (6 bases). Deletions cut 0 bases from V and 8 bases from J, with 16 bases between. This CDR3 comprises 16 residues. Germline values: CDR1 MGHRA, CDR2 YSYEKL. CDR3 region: CASSQDTGARTEKLFF. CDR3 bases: TGCGCCAGCAGCCAAGATACGGGGGCGCGAACCGAAAAACTGTTTTTT.

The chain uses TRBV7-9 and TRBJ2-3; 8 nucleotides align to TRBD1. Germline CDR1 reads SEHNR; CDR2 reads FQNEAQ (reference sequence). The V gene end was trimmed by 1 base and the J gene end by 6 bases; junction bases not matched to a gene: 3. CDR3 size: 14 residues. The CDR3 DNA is TGTGCCAGCAGCTTAGGCAGGGGGCCGGATACGCAGTATTTT. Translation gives CASSLGRGPDTQYF.

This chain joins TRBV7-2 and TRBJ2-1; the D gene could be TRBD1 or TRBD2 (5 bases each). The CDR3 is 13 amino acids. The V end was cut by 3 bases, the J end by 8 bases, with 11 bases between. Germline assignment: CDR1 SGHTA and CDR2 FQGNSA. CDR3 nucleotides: TGTGCCAGCAGCTTGGGGGTCGGGGATGAGCAGTTCTTC. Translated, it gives CASSLGVGDEQFF.

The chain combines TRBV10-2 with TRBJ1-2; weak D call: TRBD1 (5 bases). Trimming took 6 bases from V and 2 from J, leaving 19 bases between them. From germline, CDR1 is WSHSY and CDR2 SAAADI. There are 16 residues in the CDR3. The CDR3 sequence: CASSPLGTSYNYGYTF. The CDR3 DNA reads TGCGCCAGCAGCCCCCTTGGGACTTCCTACAACTATGGCTACACCTTC.

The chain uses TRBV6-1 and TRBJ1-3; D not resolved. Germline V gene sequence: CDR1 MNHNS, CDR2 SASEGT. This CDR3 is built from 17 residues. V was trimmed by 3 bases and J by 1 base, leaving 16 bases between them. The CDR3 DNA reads TGTGCCAGCAGTGAGTCCAGGACGCGGCTTTCTGGAAACACCATATATTTT. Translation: CASSESRTRLSGNTIYF.

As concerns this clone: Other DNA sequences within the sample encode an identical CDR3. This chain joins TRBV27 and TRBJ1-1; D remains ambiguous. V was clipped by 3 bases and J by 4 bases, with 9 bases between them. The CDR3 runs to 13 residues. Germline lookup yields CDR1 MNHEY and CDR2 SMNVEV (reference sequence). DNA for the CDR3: TGTGCCAGCAGTTTGGCAGGTGGCACTGAAGCTTTCTTT. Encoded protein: CASSLAGGTEAFF.

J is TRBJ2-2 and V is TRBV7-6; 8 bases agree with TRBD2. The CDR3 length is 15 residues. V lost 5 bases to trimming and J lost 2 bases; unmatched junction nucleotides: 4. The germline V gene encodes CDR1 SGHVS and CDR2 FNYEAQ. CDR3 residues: CASSRGGTNTGELFF. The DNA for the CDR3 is TGTGCCAGCAGCCGCGGGGGGACCAACACCGGGGAGCTGTTTTTT.

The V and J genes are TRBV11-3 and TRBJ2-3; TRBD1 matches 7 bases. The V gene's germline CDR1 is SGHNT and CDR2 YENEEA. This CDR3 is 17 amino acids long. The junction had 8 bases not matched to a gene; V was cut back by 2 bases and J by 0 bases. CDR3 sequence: CASSLLPTGPSTDTQYF. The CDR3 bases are TGTGCCAGCAGCTTACTCCCGACAGGGCCTAGCACAGATACGCAGTATTTT. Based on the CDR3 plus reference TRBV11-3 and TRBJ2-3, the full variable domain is EAGVVQSPRYKIIEKKQPVAFWCNPISGHNTLYWYLQNLGQGPELLIRYENEEAVDDSQLPKDRFSAERLKGVDSTLKIQPAELGDSAVYLCASSLLPTGPSTDTQYFGPGTRLTVL.

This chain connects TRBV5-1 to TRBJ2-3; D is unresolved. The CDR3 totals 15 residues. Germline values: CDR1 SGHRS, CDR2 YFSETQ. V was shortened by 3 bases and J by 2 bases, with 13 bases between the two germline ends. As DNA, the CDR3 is TGCGCCAGCAGCTCGTCTCGGGCATACACAGATACGCAGTATTTT. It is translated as CASSSSRAYTDTQYF.

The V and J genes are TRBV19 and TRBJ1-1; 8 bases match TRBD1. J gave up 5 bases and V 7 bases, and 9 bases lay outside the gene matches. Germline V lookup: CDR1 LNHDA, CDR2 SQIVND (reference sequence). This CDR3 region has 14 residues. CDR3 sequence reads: CASIQTGEGTEAFF. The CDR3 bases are TGTGCCAGTATCCAGACAGGGGAAGGTACTGAAGCTTTCTTT.

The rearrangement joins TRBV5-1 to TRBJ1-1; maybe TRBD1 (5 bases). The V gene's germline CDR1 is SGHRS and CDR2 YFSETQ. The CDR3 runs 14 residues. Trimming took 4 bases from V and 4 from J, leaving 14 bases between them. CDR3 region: CASSPDGTITEAFF. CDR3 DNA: TGCGCCAGCAGCCCTGACGGGACTATCACTGAAGCTTTCTTT.

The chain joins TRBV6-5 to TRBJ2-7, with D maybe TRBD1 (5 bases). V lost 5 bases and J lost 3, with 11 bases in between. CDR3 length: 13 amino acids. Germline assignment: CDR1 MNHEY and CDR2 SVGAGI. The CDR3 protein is CASSRSGHYEQYF. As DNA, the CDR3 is TGTGCCAGCAGTCGGTCAGGGCACTACGAGCAGTACTTC.

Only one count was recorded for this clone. The CDR3 is CASSLDRGAITGELFF. CDR3 in DNA: TGTGCCAGCAGCTTAGATCGGGGGGCGATCACCGGGGAGCTGTTTTTT. The chain employs TRBV11-2 and TRBJ2-2, with a weak D call TRBD2 (7 bases). Germline V gives CDR1 SGHAT, CDR2 FQNNGV. Trimming left V 0 bases short and J 4 bases short, with 12 bases between. The CDR3 covers 16 residues. Full variable domain (remainder filled in from reference TRBV11-2 and TRBJ2-2): EAGVAQSPRYKIIEKRQSVAFWCNPISGHATLYWYQQILGQGPKLLIQFQNNGVVDDSQLPKDRFSAERLKGVDSTLKIQPAKLEDSAVYLCASSLDRGAITGELFFGEGSRLTVL.

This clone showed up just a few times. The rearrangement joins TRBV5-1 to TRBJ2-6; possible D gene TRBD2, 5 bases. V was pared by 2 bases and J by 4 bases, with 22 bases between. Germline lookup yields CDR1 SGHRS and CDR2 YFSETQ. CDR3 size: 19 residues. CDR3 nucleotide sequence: TGCGCCAGCAGCTTTAGCAGCCAAGGCCTTACGGGAGGGGCCAACGTCCTGACTTTC. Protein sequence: CASSFSSQGLTGGANVLTF.

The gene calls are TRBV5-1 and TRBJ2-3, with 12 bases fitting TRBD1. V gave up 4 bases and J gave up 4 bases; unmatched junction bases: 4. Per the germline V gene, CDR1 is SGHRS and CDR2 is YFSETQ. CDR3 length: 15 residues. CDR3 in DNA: TGCGCCAGCAGCGCGGGACAGGGGGCTTCAGATACGCAGTATTTT. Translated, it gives CASSAGQGASDTQYF.

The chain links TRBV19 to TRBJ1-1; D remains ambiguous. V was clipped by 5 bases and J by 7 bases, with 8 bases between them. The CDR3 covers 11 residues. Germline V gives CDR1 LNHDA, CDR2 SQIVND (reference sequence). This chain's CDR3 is CASSSQREAFF. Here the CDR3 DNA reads TGTGCCAGTAGTTCACAGCGTGAAGCTTTCTTT.

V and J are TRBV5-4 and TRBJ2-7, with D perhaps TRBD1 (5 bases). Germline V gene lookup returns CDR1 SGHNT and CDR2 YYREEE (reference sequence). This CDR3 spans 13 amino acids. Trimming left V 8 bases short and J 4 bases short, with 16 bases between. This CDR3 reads CARPVGQLYEQYF. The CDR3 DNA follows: TGTGCCAGACCCGTGGGGCAGCTTTACGAGCAGTACTTC.

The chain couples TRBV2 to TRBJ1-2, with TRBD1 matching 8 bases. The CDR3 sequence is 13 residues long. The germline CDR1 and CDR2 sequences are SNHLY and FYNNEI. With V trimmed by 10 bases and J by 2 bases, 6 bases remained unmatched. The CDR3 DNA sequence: TGTGCCACCTCGGACAGGGCGAACTATGGCTACACCTTC. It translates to CATSDRANYGYTF.

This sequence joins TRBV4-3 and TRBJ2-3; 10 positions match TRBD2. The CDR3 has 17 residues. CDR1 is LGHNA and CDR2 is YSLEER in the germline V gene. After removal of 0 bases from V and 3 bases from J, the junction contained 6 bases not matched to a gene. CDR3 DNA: TGCGCCAGCAGCCAAGATCGACAGCGGGGGGGAACAGATACGCAGTATTTT. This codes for CASSQDRQRGGTDTQYF.

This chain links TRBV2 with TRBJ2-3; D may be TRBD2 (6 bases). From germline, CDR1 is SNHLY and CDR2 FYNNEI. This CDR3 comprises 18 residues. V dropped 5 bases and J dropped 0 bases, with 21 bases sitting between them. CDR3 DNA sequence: TGTGCCAGCAGTCCCGAGGCCGGGGGACCAACTAGCACAGATACGCAGTATTTT. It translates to CASSPEAGGPTSTDTQYF.

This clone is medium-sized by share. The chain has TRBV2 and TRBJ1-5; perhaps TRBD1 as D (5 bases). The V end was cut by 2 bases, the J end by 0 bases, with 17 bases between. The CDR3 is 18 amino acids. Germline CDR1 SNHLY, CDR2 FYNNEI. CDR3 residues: CASSEQSLGRSSNQPQHF. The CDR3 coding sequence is TGTGCCAGCAGTGAACAGTCTTTGGGACGGAGTAGCAATCAGCCCCAGCATTTT.